One and the same sample provided the 13 T cell receptor beta chains below, sequenced in a study of shared clonotypes between healthy human individuals. Clones were sequenced by immunoSEQ multiplex PCR, and TCRdb holds only the in-frame ones, with some missing. Of fewer than 3 million clones in the sample, 85% to 95% were seen once. Source material: naive CD4+ T cells from PBMCs. Sample subset: CD45RA+ positively selected. Source of these receptors: a man aged 18 to 30 in good health. Some clones in this sample may be carry-over from other donors' samples.

The chain couples TRBV30 to TRBJ1-4; D call uncertain. The CDR3 has 15 amino acids. Germline assignment: CDR1 GTSNPN and CDR2 SVGIG (reference sequence). V lost 1 base to trimming and J lost 7 bases, with 16 bases between them. The CDR3 DNA reads as TGTGCCTGGAGTGATGGAAAGGGCGCGAGTGAAAAACTGTTTTTT. Encoded protein: CAWSDGKGASEKLFF.

In its sample, this clone was seen a few times. J is TRBJ2-6 and V is TRBV28; D is undetermined. In germline, CDR1 is MDHEN, CDR2 SYDVKM. Trimming stripped 6 bases from V and 0 bases from J, with 6 bases between. This CDR3 has 14 amino acids. The chain's CDR3 is CASRRRSGANVLTF. The CDR3 DNA reads TGTGCCAGCAGACGTCGCTCTGGGGCCAACGTCCTGACTTTC.

This clone was recorded a few times. The J gene is TRBJ1-1, the V gene TRBV5-8; no firm D call. V was trimmed by 5 bases and J by 4 bases, leaving 6 bases between them. Germline assignment: CDR1 SGHTS and CDR2 YDEGEE. This CDR3 contains 11 residues. The DNA of the CDR3 is TGTGCCAGCAGTCCCTTCACTGAAGCTTTCTTT. Translated: CASSPFTEAFF.

The J gene is TRBJ2-2, the V gene TRBV7-9; D is perhaps TRBD2 (5 bases). The germline V gene has CDR1 SEHNR and CDR2 FQNEAQ (reference sequence). The V end lost 5 bases, the J end lost 6 bases, and 16 bases lay between the germline ends. The CDR3 length is 15 residues. The CDR3 coding sequence is TGTGCCAGCAGCCCCCCTGGCCACGGGGCCGGGGAGCTGTTTTTT. Amino acid sequence: CASSPPGHGAGELFF.

V and J are TRBV14 and TRBJ2-1; 9 nucleotides align to TRBD2. This CDR3 comprises 14 residues. In germline, CDR1 is SGHDN, CDR2 FVKESK. With V trimmed by 3 bases and J by 8 bases, 5 bases remained unmatched. The CDR3 reads CASSQREGQYEQFF. Here the CDR3 DNA reads TGTGCCAGCAGCCAGCGGGAGGGCCAGTATGAGCAGTTCTTC.

V and J are TRBV28 and TRBJ2-4; TRBD2 matches at 7 bases. V shed 4 bases, J shed 5 bases, and the junction held 11 bases outside the gene matches. CDR1 and CDR2 (germline): MDHEN, SYDVKM. The CDR3 totals 16 residues. The CDR3 sequence is CASSSYMKGRENIQYF. CDR3 nucleotide sequence: TGTGCCAGCAGTTCGTACATGAAGGGGAGGGAAAACATTCAGTACTTC.

This clone was detected once. The V gene is TRBV12-2, the J gene TRBJ2-7; the table gives TRBD1 as D, unverified against the DNA. TRBV12-2 is designated a pseudogene. This CDR3 has 15 residues. The chain's CDR3 is CASLLVRGNSDEQYF. CDR3 bases: TGTGCAAGTCTACTAGTGAGGGGGAATAGCGACGAGCAGTACTTC.

J is TRBJ1-1 and V is TRBV11-2; perhaps TRBD1 as D (5 bases). The CDR3 runs 13 residues. Deletions cut 5 bases from V and 8 bases from J, with 15 bases between. CDR1 and CDR2 from the germline V gene are SGHAT and FQNNGV. This CDR3 reads CASSGAAEIEAFF. The DNA of the CDR3 is TGTGCCAGCAGCGGGGCGGCCGAGATCGAAGCTTTCTTT.

The chain combines TRBV5-1 with TRBJ2-1; D remains ambiguous. The V and J ends lost 4 bases and 7 bases respectively, with 15 bases between them. The CDR3 is made up of 14 amino acids. Germline assignment: CDR1 SGHRS and CDR2 YFSETQ. The CDR3 here is CASSVIPGPNEQFF. CDR3 nucleotide sequence: TGCGCCAGCAGCGTGATACCAGGTCCGAATGAGCAGTTCTTC.

The CDR3 DNA reads as TGTGCCAGCAGCTTAGTGTTTGAGGGGACAGGCGATGGCTACACCTTC. Encoded protein: CASSLVFEGTGDGYTF. This chain joins TRBV7-2 and TRBJ1-2, with 8 nucleotides matching TRBD1. This CDR3 contains 16 residues. From germline, CDR1 is SGHTA and CDR2 FQGNSA. The V gene end was trimmed by 1 base and the J gene end by 6 bases; junction bases not matched to a gene: 10. The complete variable domain, with remaining parts taken from reference TRBV7-2 and TRBJ1-2, reads GAGVSQSPSNKVTEKGKDVELRCDPISGHTALYWYRQSLGQGLEFLIYFQGNSAPDKSGLPSDRFSAERTGGSVSTLTIQRTQQEDSAVYLCASSLVFEGTGDGYTFGSGTRLTVV.

A single count supports this clone. The chain recombines TRBV28 with TRBJ2-3; no clear D gene. V was clipped by 6 bases and J by 11 bases, with 18 bases between them. The CDR3 runs to 13 residues. Germline V gene sequence: CDR1 MDHEN, CDR2 SYDVKM. CDR3 sequence reads: CASSPQALNLQYF. The CDR3 bases are TGTGCCAGCAGCCCGCAAGCCCTAAACTTGCAGTATTTT.

V gene TRBV5-1 combines with J gene TRBJ2-1, with 14 nucleotides matching TRBD2. Unmatched junction bases numbered 4, after V lost 2 bases and J lost 0 bases. In germline, CDR1 is SGHRS, CDR2 YFSETQ. The CDR3 spans 18 residues. This CDR3 reads CASSFGLAGGFSYNEQFF. CDR3 DNA: TGCGCCAGCAGCTTCGGACTAGCGGGAGGATTCTCCTACAATGAGCAGTTCTTC.

Regarding this clone: Distinct nucleotide sequences in the sample also encode this CDR3. V usage is TRBV29-1 and J usage is TRBJ2-5; 10 nucleotides match TRBD2. The CDR3 extends over 12 amino acids. Trimming at V came to 6 bases and at J to 3 bases, leaving 1 base not matched to a gene. CDR1 is SQVTM, CDR2 ANQGSEA, per germline. CDR3 nucleotides: TGCAGCGTCCTAGCGGGAGAAGAGACCCAGTACTTC. It specifies CSVLAGEETQYF.